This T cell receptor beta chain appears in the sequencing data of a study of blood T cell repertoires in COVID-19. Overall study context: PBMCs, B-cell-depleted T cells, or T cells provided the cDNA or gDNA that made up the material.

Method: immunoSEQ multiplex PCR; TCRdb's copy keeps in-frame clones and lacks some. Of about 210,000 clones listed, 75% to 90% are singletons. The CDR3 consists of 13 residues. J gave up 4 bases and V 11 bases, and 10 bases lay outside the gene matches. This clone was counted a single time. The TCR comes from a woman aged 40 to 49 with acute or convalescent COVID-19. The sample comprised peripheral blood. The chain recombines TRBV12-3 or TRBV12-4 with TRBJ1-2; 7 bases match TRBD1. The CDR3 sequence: CAAHHRGPYGYTF. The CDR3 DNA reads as TGTGCCGCCCATCACAGGGGTCCCTATGGCTACACCTTC.